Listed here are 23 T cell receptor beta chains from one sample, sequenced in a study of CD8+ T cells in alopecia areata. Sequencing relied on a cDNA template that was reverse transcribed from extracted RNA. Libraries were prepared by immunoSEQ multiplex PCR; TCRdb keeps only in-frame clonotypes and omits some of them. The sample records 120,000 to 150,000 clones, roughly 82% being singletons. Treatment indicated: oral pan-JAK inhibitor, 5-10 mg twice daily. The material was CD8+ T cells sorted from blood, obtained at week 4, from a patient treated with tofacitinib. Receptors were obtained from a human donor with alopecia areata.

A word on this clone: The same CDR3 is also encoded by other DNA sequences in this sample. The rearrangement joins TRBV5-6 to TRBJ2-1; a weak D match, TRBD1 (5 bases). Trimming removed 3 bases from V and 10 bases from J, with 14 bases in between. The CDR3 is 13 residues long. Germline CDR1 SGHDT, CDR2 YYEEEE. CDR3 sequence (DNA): TGTGCCAGCAGCTCGACCACAGGTCTAGAGCAGTTCTTC. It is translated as CASSSTTGLEQFF. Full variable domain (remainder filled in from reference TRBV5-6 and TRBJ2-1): DAGVTQSPTHLIKTRGQQVTLRCSPKSGHDTVSWYQQALGQGPQFIFQYYEEEERQRGNFPDRFSGHQFPNYSSELNVNALLLGDSALYLCASSSTTGLEQFFGPGTRLTVL.

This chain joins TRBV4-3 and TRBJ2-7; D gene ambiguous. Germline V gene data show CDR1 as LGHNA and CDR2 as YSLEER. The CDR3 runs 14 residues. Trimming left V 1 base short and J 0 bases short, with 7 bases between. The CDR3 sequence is CASSQGYSSYEQYF. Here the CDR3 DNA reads TGCGCCAGCAGCCAAGGTTACAGCTCCTACGAGCAGTACTTC.

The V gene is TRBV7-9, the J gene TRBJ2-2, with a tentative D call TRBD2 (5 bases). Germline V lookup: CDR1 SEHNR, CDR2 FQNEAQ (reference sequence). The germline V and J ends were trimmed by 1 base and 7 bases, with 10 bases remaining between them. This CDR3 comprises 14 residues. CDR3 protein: CASSLVGVGGELFF. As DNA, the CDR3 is TGTGCCAGCAGCTTAGTGGGAGTCGGCGGGGAGCTGTTTTTT.

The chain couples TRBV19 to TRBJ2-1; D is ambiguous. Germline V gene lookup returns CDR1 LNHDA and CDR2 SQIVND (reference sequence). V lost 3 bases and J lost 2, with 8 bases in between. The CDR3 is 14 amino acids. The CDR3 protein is CASSIEAAYNEQFF. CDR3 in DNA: TGTGCCAGTAGTATTGAGGCCGCCTACAATGAGCAGTTCTTC.

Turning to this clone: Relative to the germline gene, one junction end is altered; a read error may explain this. CDR3 loop: CTSSYSDRWETQYF. CDR3 in DNA: TGTACCAGCAGTTACTCCGACAGGTGGGAGACCCAGTACTTC. V gene TRBV6-5 combines with J gene TRBJ2-5; D might be TRBD1 (6 bases). This CDR3 contains 14 residues. CDR1 and CDR2 from the germline V gene are MNHEY and SVGAGI.

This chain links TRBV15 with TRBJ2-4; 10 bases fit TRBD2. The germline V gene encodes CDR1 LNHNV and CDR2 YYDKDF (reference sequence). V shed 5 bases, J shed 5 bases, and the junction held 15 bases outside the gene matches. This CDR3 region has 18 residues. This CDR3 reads CATSGGPRLAGSENIQYF. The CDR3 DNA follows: TGTGCCACCAGCGGGGGACCGAGACTAGCGGGTTCGGAAAACATTCAGTACTTC.

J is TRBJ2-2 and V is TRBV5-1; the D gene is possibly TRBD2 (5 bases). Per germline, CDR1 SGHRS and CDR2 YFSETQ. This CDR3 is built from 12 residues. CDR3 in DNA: TGCGGGGCGGAGCGGCCCCGTGGGGAGCTGTTTTTT. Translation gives CGAERPRGELFF.

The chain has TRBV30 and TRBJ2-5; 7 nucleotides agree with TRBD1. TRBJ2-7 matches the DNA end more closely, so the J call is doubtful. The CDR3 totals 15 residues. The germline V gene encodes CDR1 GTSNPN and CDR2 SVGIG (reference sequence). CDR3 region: CAWSVARQGHYEQYF. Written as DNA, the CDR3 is TGTGCCTGGAGTGTTGCGAGACAGGGTCACTACGAGCAGTACTTC.

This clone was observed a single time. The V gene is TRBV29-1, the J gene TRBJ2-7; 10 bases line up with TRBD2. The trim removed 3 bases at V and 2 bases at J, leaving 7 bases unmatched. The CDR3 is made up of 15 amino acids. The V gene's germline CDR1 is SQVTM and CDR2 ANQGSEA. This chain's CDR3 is CSVEISGGHPYEQYF. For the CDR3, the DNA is TGCAGCGTTGAGATTAGCGGGGGGCACCCCTACGAGCAGTACTTC.

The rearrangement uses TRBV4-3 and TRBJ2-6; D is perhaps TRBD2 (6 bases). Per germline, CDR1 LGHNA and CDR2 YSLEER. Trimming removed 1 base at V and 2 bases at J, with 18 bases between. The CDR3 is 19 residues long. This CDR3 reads CASSQAPGVPPPGANVLTF. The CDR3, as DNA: TGCGCCAGCAGCCAAGCTCCGGGGGTACCGCCTCCTGGGGCCAACGTCCTGACTTTC.

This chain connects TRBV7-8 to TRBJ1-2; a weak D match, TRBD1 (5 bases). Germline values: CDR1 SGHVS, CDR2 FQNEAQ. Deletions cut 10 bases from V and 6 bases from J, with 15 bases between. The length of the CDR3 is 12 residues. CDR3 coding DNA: TGTGCCACCGCCGGGGGATCTGATGGCTACACCTTC. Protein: CATAGGSDGYTF.

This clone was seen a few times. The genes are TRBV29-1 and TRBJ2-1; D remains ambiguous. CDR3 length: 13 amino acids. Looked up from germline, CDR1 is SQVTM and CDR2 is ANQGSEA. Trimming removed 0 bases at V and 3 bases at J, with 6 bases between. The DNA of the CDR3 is TGCAGCGTTGAAGATCCGAACTACAATGAGCAGTTCTTC. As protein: CSVEDPNYNEQFF.

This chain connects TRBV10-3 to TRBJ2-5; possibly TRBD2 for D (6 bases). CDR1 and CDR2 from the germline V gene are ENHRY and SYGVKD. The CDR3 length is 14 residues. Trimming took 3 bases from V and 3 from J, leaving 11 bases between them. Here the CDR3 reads CAISDGRGKETQYF. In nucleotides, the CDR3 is TGTGCCATCAGTGATGGGCGGGGTAAAGAGACCCAGTACTTC.

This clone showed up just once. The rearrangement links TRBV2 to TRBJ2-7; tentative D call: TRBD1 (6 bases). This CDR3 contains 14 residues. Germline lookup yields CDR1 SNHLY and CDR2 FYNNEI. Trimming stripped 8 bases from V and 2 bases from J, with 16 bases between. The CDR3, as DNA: TGTGCCAGCGCACCGGGACACCCGACCTACGAGCAGTACTTC. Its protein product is CASAPGHPTYEQYF.

The CDR3 protein is CASSPNLRGGGSNSPLHF. In nucleotides, the CDR3 is TGTGCCAGCAGCCCCAACCTCAGGGGAGGGGGGTCTAATTCACCCCTCCACTTT. The chain has TRBV7-9 and TRBJ1-6, with D tentatively TRBD1 (6 bases). The CDR3 runs to 18 residues. The V gene's germline CDR1 is SEHNR and CDR2 FQNEAQ (reference sequence). V was shortened by 5 bases and J by 6 bases, with 23 bases between the two germline ends.

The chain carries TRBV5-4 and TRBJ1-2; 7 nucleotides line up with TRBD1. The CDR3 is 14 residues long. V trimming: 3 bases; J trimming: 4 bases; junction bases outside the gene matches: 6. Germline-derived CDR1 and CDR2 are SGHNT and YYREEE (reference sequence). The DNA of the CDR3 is TGTGCCAGCAGCTGGAGCGGACAGGTCTATGGCTACACCTTC. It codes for CASSWSGQVYGYTF.

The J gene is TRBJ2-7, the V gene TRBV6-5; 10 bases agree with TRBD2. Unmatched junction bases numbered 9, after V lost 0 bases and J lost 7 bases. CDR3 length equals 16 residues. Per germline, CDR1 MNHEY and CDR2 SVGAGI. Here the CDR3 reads CASSYSPGLAGVEQYF. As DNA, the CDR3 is TGTGCCAGCAGTTACTCCCCTGGGCTAGCGGGGGTGGAGCAGTACTTC.

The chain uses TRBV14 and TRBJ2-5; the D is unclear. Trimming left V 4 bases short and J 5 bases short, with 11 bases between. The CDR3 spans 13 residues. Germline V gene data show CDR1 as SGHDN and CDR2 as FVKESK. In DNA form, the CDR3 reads TGTGCCAGCAGCCCGGGCAACTCGGAGACCCAGTACTTC. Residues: CASSPGNSETQYF.

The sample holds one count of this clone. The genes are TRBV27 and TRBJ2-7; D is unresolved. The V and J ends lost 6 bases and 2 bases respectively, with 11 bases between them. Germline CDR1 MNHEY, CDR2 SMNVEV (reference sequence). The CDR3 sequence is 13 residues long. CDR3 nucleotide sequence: TGTGCCAGCAGCCCAAACGGAGCCTACGAGCAGTACTTC. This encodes CASSPNGAYEQYF.

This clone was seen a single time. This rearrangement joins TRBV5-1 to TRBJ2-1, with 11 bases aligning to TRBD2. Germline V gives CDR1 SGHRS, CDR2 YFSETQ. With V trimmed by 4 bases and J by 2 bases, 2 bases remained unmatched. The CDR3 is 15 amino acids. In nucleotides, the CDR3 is TGCGCCAGCAGCATAGCGGGGGGGCCCTACAATGAGCAGTTCTTC. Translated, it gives CASSIAGGPYNEQFF.

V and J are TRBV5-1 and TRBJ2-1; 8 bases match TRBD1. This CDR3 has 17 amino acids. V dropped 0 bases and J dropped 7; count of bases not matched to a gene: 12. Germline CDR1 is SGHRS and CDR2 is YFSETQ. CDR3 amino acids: CASSLDYPGGDWNEQFF. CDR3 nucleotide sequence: TGCGCCAGCAGCTTGGATTACCCAGGGGGCGATTGGAATGAGCAGTTCTTC. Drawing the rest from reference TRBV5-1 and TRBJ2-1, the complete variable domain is KAGVTQTPRYLIKTRGQQVTLSCSPISGHRSVSWYQQTPGQGLQFLFEYFSETQRNKGNFPGRFSGRQFSNSRSEMNVSTLELGDSALYLCASSLDYPGGDWNEQFFGPGTRLTVL.

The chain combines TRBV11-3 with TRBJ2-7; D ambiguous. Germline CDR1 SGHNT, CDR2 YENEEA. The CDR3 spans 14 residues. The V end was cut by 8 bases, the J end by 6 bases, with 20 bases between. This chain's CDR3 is CASGRTEGPGEQYF. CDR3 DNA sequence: TGTGCCAGCGGGCGAACCGAAGGACCCGGCGAGCAGTACTTC.

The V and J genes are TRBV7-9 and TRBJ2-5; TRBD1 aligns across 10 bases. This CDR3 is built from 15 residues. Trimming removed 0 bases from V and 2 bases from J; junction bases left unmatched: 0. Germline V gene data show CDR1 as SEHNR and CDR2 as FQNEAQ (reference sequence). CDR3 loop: CASSLAGQGQETQYF. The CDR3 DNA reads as TGTGCCAGCAGCTTAGCGGGACAGGGGCAAGAGACCCAGTACTTC.